The 18 T cell receptor beta chains below were found in one sample sequenced in a study of blood T cell repertoires in COVID-19. Assay used: immunoSEQ multiplex PCR; TCRdb lists only in-frame clones, some missing. This sample has 300,000 to 400,000 clones, with 75% to 90% found just once. Sequenced sample: peripheral blood. The receptors were sampled from a woman between 45 and 60 years old with COVID-19, enrolled during active disease.

The chain joins TRBV11-3 to TRBJ2-1; 11 bases are a match to TRBD2. Germline CDR1 SGHNT, CDR2 YENEEA. J was trimmed by 9 bases and V by 2 bases; bases with no gene match: 9. The CDR3 is made up of 16 amino acids. CDR3 sequence (DNA): TGTGCCAGCAGCTTAAGCGGGCTAGCGGGAGGCAGTGAGCAGTTCTTC. Protein sequence: CASSLSGLAGGSEQFF. The full variable domain, its missing parts supplied by reference TRBV11-3 and TRBJ2-1, is EAGVVQSPRYKIIEKKQPVAFWCNPISGHNTLYWYLQNLGQGPELLIRYENEEAVDDSQLPKDRFSAERLKGVDSTLKIQPAELGDSAVYLCASSLSGLAGGSEQFFGPGTRLTVL.

This clone was seen only a few times. V usage is TRBV5-8 and J usage is TRBJ1-5; the match to TRBD1 covers 9 bases. The germline CDR1 and CDR2 sequences are SGHTS and YDEGEE. The CDR3 has 15 residues. The V segment lost 0 bases and the J segment 7 bases; nucleotides outside the gene matches: 5. The CDR3 region has the DNA TGTGCCAGCAGCTTGGGAACAGGGGGCGGGCAGCCCCAGCATTTT. Protein: CASSLGTGGGQPQHF.

V usage is TRBV18 and J usage is TRBJ2-1; 11 bases are shared with TRBD1. Germline lookup yields CDR1 KGHSH and CDR2 LQKENI. J gave up 4 bases and V 4 bases, and 3 bases lay outside the gene matches. CDR3 length: 15 amino acids. CDR3 nucleotide sequence: TGTGCCAGCTCACTAGGGACAGGGGGTTACAATGAGCAGTTCTTC. As protein: CASSLGTGGYNEQFF.

J is TRBJ2-3 and V is TRBV7-9, with TRBD2 matching 12 bases. The V segment lost 4 bases and the J segment 2 bases; nucleotides outside the gene matches: 7. CDR1 and CDR2 from the germline V gene are SEHNR and FQNEAQ (reference sequence). This CDR3 has 17 amino acids. Here the CDR3 reads CASSSRLAGDITDTQYF. The CDR3 nucleotides are TGTGCCAGCAGCTCAAGACTAGCGGGAGATATCACAGATACGCAGTATTTT.

The chain recombines TRBV6-2 or TRBV6-3 with TRBJ2-4, with 10 bases lining up with TRBD2. The CDR3 is 19 residues long. Germline-derived CDR1 and CDR2 are MNHEY and SVGEGT. The V gene end was trimmed by 4 bases and the J gene end by 1 base; junction bases not matched to a gene: 13. In DNA form, the CDR3 reads TGTGCCAGCAGTTCGGCACTAGCGGGATCTCGGCGGGCCAAAAACATTCAGTACTTC. Translation gives CASSSALAGSRRAKNIQYF.

The gene calls are TRBV2 and TRBJ1-5; no clear D gene. Germline lookup yields CDR1 SNHLY and CDR2 FYNNEI. V was pared by 2 bases and J by 10 bases, with 18 bases between. This CDR3 is built from 15 residues. The CDR3 nucleotides read TGTGCCAGCAGTGAATCAACGGGTCCCTATGTCCCCCAGCATTTT. Amino acids: CASSESTGPYVPQHF.

V usage is TRBV5-8 and J usage is TRBJ2-1, with 10 bases lining up with TRBD2. Germline V CDR1 and CDR2: SGHTS, YDEGEE. This CDR3 is built from 15 residues. J gave up 4 bases and V 5 bases, and 6 bases lay outside the gene matches. The CDR3 spells CASRDLAGVYNEQFF. The CDR3, as DNA: TGTGCCAGCAGGGACCTAGCGGGAGTGTACAATGAGCAGTTCTTC.

This clone was seen only once. The V gene is TRBV7-2, the J gene TRBJ2-3, with 12 nucleotides matching TRBD2. Losses at the gene ends were 0 bases for V and 4 bases for J; bases not matched to a gene: 11. There are 19 residues in the CDR3. From germline, CDR1 is SGHTA and CDR2 FQGNSA. The CDR3 coding sequence is TGTGCCAGCAGCTTAGCCCTAGCGGGAGGGCCGGGAGGTGCAGATACGCAGTATTTT. The encoded protein is CASSLALAGGPGGADTQYF.

The chain employs TRBV4-3 and TRBJ1-1; possibly TRBD1 for D (6 bases). The germline V gene encodes CDR1 LGHNA and CDR2 YSLEER. Trimming took 4 bases from V and 5 from J, leaving 14 bases between them. This CDR3 has 14 residues. CDR3 in DNA: TGCGCCAGCAGCCTCAGGGCCCAGGGGACTGAAGCTTTCTTT. It specifies CASSLRAQGTEAFF.

This clone was recorded once. The chain is built from TRBV7-3 and TRBJ1-1, with D possibly TRBD1 on 6 matching bases. The CDR3 is made up of 16 amino acids. The V end lost 0 bases, the J end lost 0 bases, and 11 bases lay between the germline ends. Germline V lookup: CDR1 SGHTA, CDR2 FQGTGA. CDR3 DNA sequence: TGTGCCAGCAGCTTAACACAGGGTGGGATGAACACTGAAGCTTTCTTT. It translates to CASSLTQGGMNTEAFF. The whole variable domain, filled in from reference TRBV7-3 and TRBJ1-1, reads GAGVSQTPSNKVTEKGKYVELRCDPISGHTALYWYRQSLGQGPEFLIYFQGTGAADDSGLPNDRFFAVRPEGSVSTLKIQRTERGDSAVYLCASSLTQGGMNTEAFFGQGTRLTVV.

The rearrangement uses TRBV13 and TRBJ1-1, with TRBD1 matching over 7 bases. This CDR3 region has 14 residues. CDR1 and CDR2 from the germline V gene are PRHDT and FYEKMQ (reference sequence). Trimming removed 5 bases from V and 1 base from J; junction bases left unmatched: 4. The CDR3 nucleotides are TGTGCCAGCAGCCCACGGACAGGGAACACTGAAGCTTTCTTT. It is translated as CASSPRTGNTEAFF.

This clone appeared a few times. This chain connects TRBV19 to TRBJ2-2; D may be TRBD1 (5 bases). This CDR3 has 13 amino acids. Germline CDR1 LNHDA, CDR2 SQIVND (reference sequence). Trimming pared 6 bases from V and 6 bases from J, leaving 11 bases between. CDR3 region: CASRPMGPGELFF. The CDR3 DNA is TGTGCCAGTAGGCCGATGGGGCCCGGGGAGCTGTTTTTT. The full variable domain, completed using reference TRBV19 and TRBJ2-2, is DGGITQSPKYLFRKEGQNVTLSCEQNLNHDAMYWYRQDPGQGLRLIYYSQIVNDFQKGDIAEGYSVSREKKESFPLTVTSAQKNPTAFYLCASRPMGPGELFFGEGSRLTVL.

CDR3 amino acids: CASSIWASNTGELFF. The DNA for the CDR3 is TGTGCCAGTAGTATCTGGGCCTCGAACACCGGGGAGCTGTTTTTT. The chain is built from TRBV19 and TRBJ2-2; D not certain. Germline values: CDR1 LNHDA, CDR2 SQIVND (reference sequence). V lost 3 bases and J 0 bases, leaving 8 bases between the germline ends. The CDR3 totals 15 residues.

This clone appeared once. The rearrangement uses TRBV2 and TRBJ2-3; D is ambiguous. CDR3 length equals 14 residues. Per the germline V gene, CDR1 is SNHLY and CDR2 is FYNNEI. V gave up 9 bases and J gave up 2 bases, with 15 bases separating them. CDR3 sequence reads: CARARSRSTDTQYF. DNA of the CDR3: TGTGCCAGAGCAAGGAGCAGATCCACAGATACGCAGTATTTT.

This clone was found once. The chain is built from TRBV5-4 and TRBJ2-5; 8 nucleotides match TRBD2. Germline-derived CDR1 and CDR2 are SGHNT and YYREEE (reference sequence). CDR3 length equals 14 residues. V dropped 2 bases and J dropped 6; count of bases not matched to a gene: 6. CDR3 amino acids: CASSFRGGTKTQYF. CDR3 in DNA: TGTGCCAGCAGCTTCCGGGGGGGGACGAAGACCCAGTACTTC.

The CDR3 DNA is TGTGCCATCAGAGCCGGGACAGGGGGCGAGCAGTACTTC. This translates into CAIRAGTGGEQYF. This chain joins TRBV10-3 and TRBJ2-7; 11 bases fit TRBD1. V shed 6 bases, J shed 6 bases, and the junction held 4 bases outside the gene matches. The CDR3 loop spans 13 amino acids. Germline V gives CDR1 ENHRY, CDR2 SYGVKD.

This chain joins TRBV24-1 and TRBJ1-1; 7 positions agree with TRBD1. Per the germline V gene, CDR1 is KGHDR and CDR2 is SFDVKD. J gave up 6 bases and V 2 bases, and 11 bases lay outside the gene matches. The CDR3 runs 16 residues. The CDR3 nucleotides are TGTGCCACCAGTGATTCAACTAAGGACAGGTCCTCTGAAGCTTTCTTT. Its translation is CATSDSTKDRSSEAFF.

The chain recombines TRBV5-1 with TRBJ2-2, with D maybe TRBD2 (5 bases). Germline V gives CDR1 SGHRS, CDR2 YFSETQ. V was pared by 3 bases and J by 3 bases, with 15 bases between. CDR3 length equals 16 residues. The CDR3 DNA reads TGCGCCAGCAGCTCCCACGAGCGGAGTTACACCGGGGAGCTGTTTTTT. Its translation: CASSSHERSYTGELFF.